Listed below are T cell receptor beta chains from one sample, sequenced in a study of shared clonotypes between healthy human individuals. Produced via immunoSEQ multiplex PCR; TCRdb's table is partial and in-frame only. The data show about 1.5 million clones, roughly 98% seen once. The material sequenced was naive CD4+ T cells sorted from blood. The receptors were sampled from a man aged 25-40 years in good health. Both conserved end residues are part of each CDR3. The D gene is left open where the match is weak. A clone size is listed for some rows: how often the clone was seen (once, few, many), or a class if it is expanded.

length	V	size	D	J	CDR3	DNA
12	TRBV28	.	.	TRBJ2-5	CASSLPGGTQYF	TGTGCCAGCAGTTTACCAGGAGGAACCCAGTACTTC
13	TRBV29-1	once	TRBD2	TRBJ2-1	CSAVAGGFNEQFF	TGCAGCGCAGTAGCGGGAGGGTTCAATGAGCAGTTCTTC
15	TRBV5-1	.	.	TRBJ2-7	CASSLTGTDYYEQYF	TGCGCCAGCAGCCTAACCGGGACCGACTATTACGAGCAGTACTTC
14	TRBV5-1	.	.	TRBJ2-5	CASSLAQRRETQYF	TGCGCCAGCAGCTTAGCACAGCGAAGGGAGACCCAGTACTTC
17	TRBV11-2	.	TRBD2	TRBJ2-3	CASSLVWGGRTADTQYF	TGTGCCAGCAGCTTAGTTTGGGGGGGAAGGACGGCAGATACGCAGTATTTT
13	TRBV7-3	.	.	TRBJ2-2	CASSKLYTGELFF	TGTGCCAGCAGCAAATTGTACACCGGGGAGCTGTTTTTT
15	TRBV10-3	.	.	TRBJ2-6	CAISESGSGANVLTF	TGTGCCATCAGTGAGTCTGGGTCTGGGGCCAACGTCCTGACTTTC
14	TRBV11-2	once	TRBD2	TRBJ2-7	CASSLGLAYYEQYF	TGTGCCAGCAGCTTGGGACTAGCGTATTACGAGCAGTACTTC
14	TRBV28	once	.	TRBJ1-2	CASFSRTGVYGYTF	TGTGCCAGCTTCTCTCGTACAGGTGTCTATGGCTACACCTTC
14	TRBV7-6	.	.	TRBJ2-5	CASSLAGEAETQYF	TGTGCCAGCAGCTTAGCGGGCGAAGCAGAGACCCAGTACTTC
13	TRBV28	.	.	TRBJ1-2	CASSLGEDYGYTF	TGTGCCAGCAGTTTGGGGGAAGACTATGGCTACACCTTC
16	TRBV19	.	TRBD2	TRBJ2-1	CASNPGLAGIYNEQFF	TGTGCCAGTAATCCGGGACTAGCGGGCATCTACAATGAGCAGTTCTTC
17	TRBV4-3	.	.	TRBJ2-1	CASSRLTGSSSYNEQFF	TGCGCCAGCAGCCGTCTCACGGGGTCCTCGTCCTACAATGAGCAGTTCTTC
13	TRBV19	once	.	TRBJ2-7	CASSIGELYEQYF	TGTGCCAGTAGTATCGGGGAATTGTACGAGCAGTACTTC
15	TRBV7-9	.	.	TRBJ2-5	CASSLELDIRETQYF	TGTGCCAGCAGCTTAGAACTTGACATAAGGGAGACCCAGTACTTC
15	TRBV27	once	.	TRBJ1-2	CASRPPGRALGGYTF	TGTGCCAGCAGACCCCCGGGACGAGCTTTGGGTGGCTACACCTTC
13	TRBV9	.	.	TRBJ2-1	CASSVTSNNEQFF	TGTGCCAGCAGCGTAACCAGTAACAATGAGCAGTTCTTC
14	TRBV9	.	.	TRBJ2-7	CASSVGRMNYEQYF	TGTGCCAGCAGCGTAGGACGGATGAACTACGAGCAGTACTTC
12	TRBV28	.	.	TRBJ2-1	CASTKGINEQFF	TGTGCCAGCACAAAGGGAATCAATGAGCAGTTCTTC
15	TRBV27	once	.	TRBJ1-2	CASRTAMGAIYGYTF	TGTGCCAGCAGAACGGCAATGGGGGCAATCTATGGCTACACCTTC
12	TRBV28	few	.	TRBJ1-5	CASSFRYQPQHF	TGTGCCAGCAGTTTCAGGTATCAGCCCCAGCATTTT
15	TRBV19	once	TRBD2	TRBJ2-7	CASSPPSGRAEEQYF	TGTGCCAGTAGTCCTCCTAGCGGGAGGGCGGAAGAGCAGTACTTC
13	TRBV10-3	.	.	TRBJ1-5	CAISEDSDQPQHF	TGTGCCATCAGTGAGGACTCAGATCAGCCCCAGCATTTT
14	TRBV28	.	TRBD2	TRBJ2-2	CASTQPGEGGELFF	TGTGCCAGCACTCAACCGGGGGAGGGCGGGGAGCTGTTTTTT
14	TRBV18	.	TRBD1	TRBJ1-3	CASSRDSSGNTIYF	TGTGCCAGCTCACGGGACAGCTCTGGAAACACCATATATTTT
14	TRBV7-2	.	.	TRBJ2-1	CASSPLMEANEQFF	TGTGCCAGCAGCCCCTTGATGGAAGCCAATGAGCAGTTCTTC
13	TRBV5-4	.	.	TRBJ2-7	CASSPGTTYEQYF	TGTGCCAGCAGCCCCGGGACAACATACGAGCAGTACTTC
12	TRBV5-4	.	.	TRBJ2-5	CASSLQEETQYF	TGTGCCAGCAGCTTGCAGGAAGAGACCCAGTACTTC
16	TRBV7-8	once	TRBD1	TRBJ2-2	CASSMRQGGSAGELFF	TGTGCCAGCAGCATGCGACAGGGGGGGAGCGCCGGGGAGCTGTTTTTT
14	TRBV29-1	.	TRBD2	TRBJ2-7	CSGGGLAGSNEQYF	TGCAGCGGGGGGGGTCTAGCGGGATCCAACGAGCAGTACTTC
12	TRBV28	.	TRBD2	TRBJ2-7	CASGAGVREQYF	TGTGCCAGCGGGGCGGGAGTTAGGGAGCAGTACTTC
15	TRBV2	.	TRBD2	TRBJ2-1	CASRPTRLAANEQFF	TGTGCCAGCAGGCCTACCCGACTAGCGGCCAATGAGCAGTTCTTC
14	TRBV27	.	.	TRBJ2-1	CASRSPARTNEQFF	TGTGCCAGCAGAAGTCCAGCCCGGACCAATGAGCAGTTCTTC
15	TRBV5-5	.	TRBD1	TRBJ2-7	CASSPEGDRAYEQYF	TGTGCCAGCAGCCCCGAAGGTGACAGGGCCTACGAGCAGTACTTC
15	TRBV11-2	.	.	TRBJ1-4	CASSLAGGGNEKLFF	TGTGCCAGCAGCTTAGCGGGGGGCGGGAATGAAAAACTGTTTTTT
18	TRBV4-3	.	.	TRBJ2-6	CASSQETGESSGANVLTF	TGCGCCAGCAGCCAAGAGACAGGTGAATCCTCTGGGGCCAACGTCCTGACTTTC
15	TRBV7-2	.	.	TRBJ1-1	CASSLARAVNTEAFF	TGTGCCAGCAGCTTAGCTCGGGCAGTGAACACTGAAGCTTTCTTT
16	TRBV6-5	.	TRBD1	TRBJ1-1	CASSSPGQGGNTEAFF	TGTGCCAGCAGTTCCCCGGGACAGGGGGGGAACACTGAAGCTTTCTTT
15	TRBV5-4	once	.	TRBJ2-1	CASSLRQFSSDEQFF	TGTGCCAGCAGCTTGCGACAGTTTAGTTCCGATGAGCAGTTCTTC
12	TRBV13	.	.	TRBJ2-3	CASSLNWDTQYF	TGTGCCAGCAGCTTAAATTGGGATACGCAGTATTTT
12	TRBV7-6	.	.	TRBJ2-5	CASSLASETQYF	TGTGCCAGCAGCTTAGCGTCGGAGACCCAGTACTTC
14	TRBV5-1	.	TRBD1	TRBJ2-5	CASSTRTGGETQYF	TGCGCCAGCAGCACCCGGACAGGGGGAGAGACCCAGTACTTC
13	TRBV5-4	.	TRBD2	TRBJ2-1	CATHSSGWGEQFF	TGTGCCACCCACTCTAGCGGGTGGGGTGAGCAGTTCTTC
14	TRBV5-1	.	TRBD1	TRBJ2-7	CASSFPGGNYEQYF	TGCGCCAGCAGCTTCCCAGGGGGCAACTACGAGCAGTACTTC
15	TRBV19	.	TRBD2	TRBJ2-2	CASSMTSGSFGELFF	TGTGCCAGTAGTATGACTAGCGGGAGTTTTGGGGAGCTGTTTTTT
16	TRBV5-4	.	.	TRBJ2-5	CASSLGGDSNQETQYF	TGTGCCAGCAGCTTGGGGGGGGACAGCAACCAAGAGACCCAGTACTTC
12	TRBV25-1	.	.	TRBJ1-1	CASSDRVWGTFF	TGTGCCAGCAGTGACAGGGTATGGGGAACTTTCTTT
17	TRBV28	.	.	TRBJ2-1	CASTENSWYSSYNEQFF	TGTGCCAGCACGGAAAATAGTTGGTATTCGTCCTACAATGAGCAGTTCTTC
12	TRBV25-1	.	.	TRBJ2-2	CASRHGGGELFF	TGTGCCAGCAGACACGGAGGCGGGGAGCTGTTTTTT
14	TRBV6-4	.	.	TRBJ2-1	CASSAEGQTNEQFF	TGTGCCAGCAGTGCGGAAGGGCAGACCAATGAGCAGTTCTTC
11	TRBV28	.	.	TRBJ2-7	CASRARYEQYF	TGTGCCAGCAGGGCCCGATACGAGCAGTACTTC
13	TRBV10-3	.	.	TRBJ1-4	CAISENDVEKLFF	TGTGCCATCAGTGAAAACGATGTTGAAAAACTGTTTTTT
15	TRBV28	.	TRBD2	TRBJ2-7	CASNPLAGVQYEQYF	TGTGCCAGCAACCCGCTAGCGGGAGTTCAGTACGAGCAGTACTTC